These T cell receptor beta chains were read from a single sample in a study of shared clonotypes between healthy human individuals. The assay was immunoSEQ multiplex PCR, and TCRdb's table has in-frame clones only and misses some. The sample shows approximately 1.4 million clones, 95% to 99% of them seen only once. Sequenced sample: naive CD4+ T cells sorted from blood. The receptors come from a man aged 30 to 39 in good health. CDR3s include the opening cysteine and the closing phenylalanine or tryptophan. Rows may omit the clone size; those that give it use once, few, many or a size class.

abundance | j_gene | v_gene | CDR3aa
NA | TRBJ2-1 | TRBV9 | CASSAGGEQFF
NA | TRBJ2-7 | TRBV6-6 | CASSYGAGTQPYEQYF
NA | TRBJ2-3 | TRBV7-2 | CASTPIRGGSADTQYF
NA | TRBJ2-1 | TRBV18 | CASSLKETSVHNEQFF
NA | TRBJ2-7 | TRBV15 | CATSSHPGTPYEQYF
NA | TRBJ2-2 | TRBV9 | CASSVLVGTNTGELFF
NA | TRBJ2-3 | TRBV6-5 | CASSTRLASTDTQYF
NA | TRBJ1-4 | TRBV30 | CAWRTGGQNEKLFF
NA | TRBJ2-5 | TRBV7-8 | CASSLVLGGRAGWTQYF
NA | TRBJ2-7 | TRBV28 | CASNYRGIEYEQYF
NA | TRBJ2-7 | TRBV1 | CTSSPTGTSGSYEQYF
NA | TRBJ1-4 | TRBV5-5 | CASSLPWTGENEKLFF
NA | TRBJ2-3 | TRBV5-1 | CASSPKDSTDTQYF
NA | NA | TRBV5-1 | CASSFNRVPYEQYF
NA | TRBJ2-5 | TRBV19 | CASSIDWSKSRTQYF
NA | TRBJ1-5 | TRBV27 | CASSLHRSNQPQHF
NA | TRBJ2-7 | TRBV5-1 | CASSLWGTTSSAYEQYF
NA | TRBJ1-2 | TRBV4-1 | CASSLLPGTGGGYTF
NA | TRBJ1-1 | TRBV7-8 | CASSPLGNAFF
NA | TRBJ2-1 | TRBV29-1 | CSVRFGTVFYNEQFF
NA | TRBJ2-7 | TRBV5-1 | CASSLERQGAGEQYF
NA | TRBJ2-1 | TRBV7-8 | CASSPTGLADSYNEQFF
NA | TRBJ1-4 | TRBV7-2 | CASSSGTGGEKLFF
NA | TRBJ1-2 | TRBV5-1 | CASSLDTDGYTF
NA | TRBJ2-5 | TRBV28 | CASRSTSGPQGTQYF
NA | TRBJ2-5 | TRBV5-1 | CASSLARTSGRPGETQYF
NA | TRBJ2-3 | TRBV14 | CASSQGGVVTQYF
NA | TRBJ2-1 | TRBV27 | CASSLSGGGIRDEQFF
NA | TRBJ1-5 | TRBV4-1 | CASSQEGRGDQPQHF
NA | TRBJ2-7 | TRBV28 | CASSLTSGLSYEQYF
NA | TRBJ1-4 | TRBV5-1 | CASSLSGREEKLFF
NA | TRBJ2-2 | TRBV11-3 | CASSYDTTGELFF
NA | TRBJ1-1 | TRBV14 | CASSQDLGRAEAFF
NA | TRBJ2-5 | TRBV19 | CASSITRGLETQYF
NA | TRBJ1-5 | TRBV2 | CASSEREQPQHF
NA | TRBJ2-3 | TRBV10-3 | CAITNPSATDTQYF
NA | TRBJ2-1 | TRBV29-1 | CSVGTGPGLSYNEQFF
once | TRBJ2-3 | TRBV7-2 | CASSPSEGLFGTQYF
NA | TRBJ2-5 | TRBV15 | CATSRRQETQYF
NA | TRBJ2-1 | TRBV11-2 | CASSLDPRSYEQFF
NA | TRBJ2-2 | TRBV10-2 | CASRFLEREAGELFF
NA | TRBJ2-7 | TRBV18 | CASSPPAGEQYF
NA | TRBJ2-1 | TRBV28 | CASLLPAGNEQFF
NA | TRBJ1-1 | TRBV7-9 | CASMPLTGGNTEAFF